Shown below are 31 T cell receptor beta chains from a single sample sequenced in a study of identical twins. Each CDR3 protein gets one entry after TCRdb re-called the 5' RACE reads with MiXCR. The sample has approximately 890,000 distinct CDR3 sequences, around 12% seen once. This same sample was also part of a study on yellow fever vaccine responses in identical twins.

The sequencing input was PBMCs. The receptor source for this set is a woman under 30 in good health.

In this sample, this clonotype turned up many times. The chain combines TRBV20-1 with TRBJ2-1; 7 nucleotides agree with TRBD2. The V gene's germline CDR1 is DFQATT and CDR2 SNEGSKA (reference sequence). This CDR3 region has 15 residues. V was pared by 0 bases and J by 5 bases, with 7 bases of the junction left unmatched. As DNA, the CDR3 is TGCAGTGCTAGAGATCCCCAGCGGGGAAACAATGAGCAGTTCTTC. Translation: CSARDPQRGNNEQFF.

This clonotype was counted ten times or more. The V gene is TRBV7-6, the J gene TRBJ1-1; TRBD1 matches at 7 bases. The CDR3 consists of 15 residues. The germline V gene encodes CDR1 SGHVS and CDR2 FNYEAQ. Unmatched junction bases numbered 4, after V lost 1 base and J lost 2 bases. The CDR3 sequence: CASSLVDRVNTEAFF. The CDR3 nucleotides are TGTGCCAGCAGCTTAGTCGACAGGGTTAACACTGAAGCTTTCTTT.

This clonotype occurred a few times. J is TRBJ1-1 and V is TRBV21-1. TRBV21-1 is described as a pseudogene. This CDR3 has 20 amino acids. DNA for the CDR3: TGTGCCAGCAGCAGTCGCCGGATATACCTCCTGGACGTGATGAACACTGAAGCTTTCTTT. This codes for CASSSRRIYLLDVMNTEAFF.

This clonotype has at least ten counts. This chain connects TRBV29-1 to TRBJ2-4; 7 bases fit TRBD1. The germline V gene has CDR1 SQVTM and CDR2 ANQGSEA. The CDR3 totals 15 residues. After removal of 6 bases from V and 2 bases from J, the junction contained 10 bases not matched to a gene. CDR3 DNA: TGCAGCGTCGTAGACAGGGATGAGACCAAAAACATTCAGTACTTC. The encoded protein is CSVVDRDETKNIQYF.

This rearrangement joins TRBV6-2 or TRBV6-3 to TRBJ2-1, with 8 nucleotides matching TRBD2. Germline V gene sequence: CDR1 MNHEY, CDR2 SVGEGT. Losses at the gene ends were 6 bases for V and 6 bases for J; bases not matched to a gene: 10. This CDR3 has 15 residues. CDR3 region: CASRDPGLVVNEQFF. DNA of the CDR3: TGTGCCAGCAGAGATCCGGGACTAGTTGTCAATGAGCAGTTCTTC.

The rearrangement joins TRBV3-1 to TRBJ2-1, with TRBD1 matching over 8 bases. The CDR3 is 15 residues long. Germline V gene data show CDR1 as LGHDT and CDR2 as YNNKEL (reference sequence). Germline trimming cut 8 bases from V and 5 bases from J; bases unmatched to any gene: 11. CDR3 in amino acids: CASREDRETNNEQFF. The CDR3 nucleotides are TGTGCCAGCCGCGAGGACAGGGAAACCAACAATGAGCAGTTCTTC.

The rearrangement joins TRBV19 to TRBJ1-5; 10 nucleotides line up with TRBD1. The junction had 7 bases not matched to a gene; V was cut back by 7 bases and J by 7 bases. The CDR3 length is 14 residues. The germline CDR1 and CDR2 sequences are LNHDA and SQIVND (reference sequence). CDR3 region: CASTHRDRGQPQHF. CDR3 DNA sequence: TGTGCCAGTACCCACCGGGACAGGGGACAGCCCCAGCATTTT.

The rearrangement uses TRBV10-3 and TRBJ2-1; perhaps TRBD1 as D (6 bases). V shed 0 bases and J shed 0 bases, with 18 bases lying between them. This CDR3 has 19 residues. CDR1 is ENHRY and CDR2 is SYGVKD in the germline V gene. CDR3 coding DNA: TGTGCCATCAGTGAGTCGTTCTCCGGACAGAAGAGCTCCTACAATGAGCAGTTCTTC. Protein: CAISESFSGQKSSYNEQFF.

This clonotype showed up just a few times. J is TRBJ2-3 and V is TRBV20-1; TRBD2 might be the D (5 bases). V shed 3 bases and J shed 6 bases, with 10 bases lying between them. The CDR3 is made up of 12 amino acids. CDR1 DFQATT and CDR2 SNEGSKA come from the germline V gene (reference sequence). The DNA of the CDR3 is TGCAGTGCTAGGGACTTTTCGGATACGCAGTATTTT. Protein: CSARDFSDTQYF.

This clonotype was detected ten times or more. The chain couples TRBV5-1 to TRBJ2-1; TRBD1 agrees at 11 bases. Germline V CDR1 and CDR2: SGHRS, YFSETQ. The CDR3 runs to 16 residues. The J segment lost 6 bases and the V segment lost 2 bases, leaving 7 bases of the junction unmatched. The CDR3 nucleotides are TGCGCCAGCAGCTTAATAGGACAGGGGGCCAGCAATGAGCAGTTCTTC. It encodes CASSLIGQGASNEQFF.

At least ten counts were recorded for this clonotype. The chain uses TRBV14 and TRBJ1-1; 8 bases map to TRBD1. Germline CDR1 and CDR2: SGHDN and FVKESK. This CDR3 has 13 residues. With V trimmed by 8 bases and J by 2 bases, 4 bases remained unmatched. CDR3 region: CASRTGINTEAFF. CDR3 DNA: TGTGCCAGCCGGACAGGGATTAACACTGAAGCTTTCTTT. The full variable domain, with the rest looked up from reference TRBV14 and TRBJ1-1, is EAGVTQFPSHSVIEKGQTVTLRCDPISGHDNLYWYRRVMGKEIKFLLHFVKESKQDESGMPNNRFLAERTGGTYSTLKVQPAELEDSGVYFCASRTGINTEAFFGQGTRLTVV.

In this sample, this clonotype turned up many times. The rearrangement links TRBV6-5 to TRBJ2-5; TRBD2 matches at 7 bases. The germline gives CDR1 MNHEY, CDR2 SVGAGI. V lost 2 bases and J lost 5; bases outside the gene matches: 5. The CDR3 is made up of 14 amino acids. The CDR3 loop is CASSYGRGAETQYF. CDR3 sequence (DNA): TGTGCCAGCAGTTACGGGAGGGGAGCGGAGACCCAGTACTTC.

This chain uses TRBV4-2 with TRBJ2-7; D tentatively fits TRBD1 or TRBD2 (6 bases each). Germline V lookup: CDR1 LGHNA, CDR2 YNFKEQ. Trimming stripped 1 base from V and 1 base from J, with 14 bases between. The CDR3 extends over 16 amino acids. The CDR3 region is CASSQVRGRLSYEQYV. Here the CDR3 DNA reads TGTGCCAGCAGCCAAGTCCGGGGGCGGTTATCCTACGAGCAGTACGTC.

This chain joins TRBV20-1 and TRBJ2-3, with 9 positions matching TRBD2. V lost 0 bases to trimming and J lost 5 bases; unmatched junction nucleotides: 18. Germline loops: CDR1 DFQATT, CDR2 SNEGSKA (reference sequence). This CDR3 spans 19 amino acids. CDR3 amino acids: CSARDFGVGGGAWKDTQYF. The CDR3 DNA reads TGCAGTGCTAGAGATTTTGGGGTAGGCGGGGGGGCCTGGAAAGATACGCAGTATTTT.

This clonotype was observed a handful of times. The CDR3 spells CASSSPYVGGGLETQYF. The CDR3, as DNA: TGTGCCAGCAGTTCACCTTATGTCGGGGGGGGGCTGGAGACCCAGTACTTC. The V call is TRBV28, the J call TRBJ2-5; 8 bases are shared with TRBD2. The CDR3 length is 17 residues. The germline gives CDR1 MDHEN, CDR2 SYDVKM. J was trimmed by 5 bases and V by 4 bases; bases with no gene match: 15.

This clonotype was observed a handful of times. Here the CDR3 DNA reads TGTGCCAGCAGCTTGGTCCATGGGACAGGGTTGTACGAGCAGTACTTC. Its translation is CASSLVHGTGLYEQYF. This chain links TRBV5-4 with TRBJ2-7; 9 positions agree with TRBD1. The J segment lost 4 bases and the V segment lost 0 bases, leaving 8 bases of the junction unmatched. The germline V gene encodes CDR1 SGHNT and CDR2 YYREEE (reference sequence). CDR3 size: 16 residues.

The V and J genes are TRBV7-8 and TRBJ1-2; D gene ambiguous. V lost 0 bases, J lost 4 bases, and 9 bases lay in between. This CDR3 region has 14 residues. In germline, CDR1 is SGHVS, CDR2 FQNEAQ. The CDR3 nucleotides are TGTGCCAGCAGCTTAGCTAGTCGGGGCTATGGCTACACCTTC. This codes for CASSLASRGYGYTF.

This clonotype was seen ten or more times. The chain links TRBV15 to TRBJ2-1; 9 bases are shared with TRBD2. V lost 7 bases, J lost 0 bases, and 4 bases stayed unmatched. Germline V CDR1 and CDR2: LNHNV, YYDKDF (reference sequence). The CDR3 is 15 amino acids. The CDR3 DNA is TGTGCCACCAAAAGAGCGGGGGGCTCCTACAATGAGCAGTTCTTC. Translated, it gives CATKRAGGSYNEQFF.

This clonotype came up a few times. CDR3 DNA sequence: TGCAGTGCTGGGGGACTAGCGGGAGAAGAGAAAAACATTCAGTACTTC. Translated: CSAGGLAGEEKNIQYF. The chain carries TRBV20-1 and TRBJ2-4; 14 bases agree with TRBD2. CDR3 length equals 16 residues. With V trimmed by 5 bases and J by 4 bases, 7 bases remained unmatched. CDR1 is DFQATT and CDR2 is SNEGSKA in the germline V gene (reference sequence).

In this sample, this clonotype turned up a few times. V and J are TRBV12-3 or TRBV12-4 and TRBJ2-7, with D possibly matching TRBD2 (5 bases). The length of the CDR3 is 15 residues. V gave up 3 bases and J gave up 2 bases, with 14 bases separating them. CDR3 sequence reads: CASSFIRGFTYEQYF. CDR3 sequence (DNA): TGTGCCAGCAGTTTCATCCGGGGATTTACCTACGAGCAGTACTTC.

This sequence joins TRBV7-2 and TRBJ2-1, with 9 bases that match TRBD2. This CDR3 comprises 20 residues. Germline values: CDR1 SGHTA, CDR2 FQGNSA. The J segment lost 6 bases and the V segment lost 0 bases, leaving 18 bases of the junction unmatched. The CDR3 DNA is TGTGCCAGCAGCTTAGCCCCTCCGGCGGGAGGGACCCCTATACGCAATGAGCAGTTCTTC. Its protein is CASSLAPPAGGTPIRNEQFF.

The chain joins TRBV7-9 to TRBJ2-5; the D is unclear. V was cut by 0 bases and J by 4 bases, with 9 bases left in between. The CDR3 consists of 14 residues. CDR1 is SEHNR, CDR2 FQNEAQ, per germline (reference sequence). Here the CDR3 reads CASSLASRAETQYF. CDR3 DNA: TGTGCCAGCAGCTTAGCGTCCCGAGCAGAGACCCAGTACTTC.

The CDR3 protein is CASSYHGVNTEAFF. CDR3 nucleotide sequence: TGTGCCAGCAGTTACCACGGTGTTAACACTGAAGCTTTCTTT. The gene calls are TRBV6-5 and TRBJ1-1; no definite D call. Between the trimmed V and J ends, which lost 2 bases and 2 bases, there was a span of 9 bases. Germline CDR1 and CDR2: MNHEY and SVGAGI. The CDR3 is made up of 14 amino acids.

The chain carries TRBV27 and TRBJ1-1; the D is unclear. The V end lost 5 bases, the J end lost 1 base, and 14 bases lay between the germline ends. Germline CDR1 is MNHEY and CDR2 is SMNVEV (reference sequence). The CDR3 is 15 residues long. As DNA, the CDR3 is TGTGCCAGCAGTCTATTGGGCCTGGGGAACACTGAAGCTTTCTTT. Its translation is CASSLLGLGNTEAFF.

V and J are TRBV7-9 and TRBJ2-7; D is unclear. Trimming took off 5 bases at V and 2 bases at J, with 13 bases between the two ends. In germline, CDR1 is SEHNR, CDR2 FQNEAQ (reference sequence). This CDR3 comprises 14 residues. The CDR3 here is CASSPSAGPYEQYV. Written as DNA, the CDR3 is TGTGCCAGCAGCCCCTCGGCAGGTCCCTACGAGCAGTACGTC.

For the CDR3, the DNA is TGTGCCAGCAGTGCGCCCTTGGGGGGACACGCTTTCTTT. Translating gives CASSAPLGGHAFF. The V gene is TRBV28, the J gene TRBJ1-1; TRBD1 might be the D (6 bases). This CDR3 is 13 amino acids long. V shed 5 bases and J shed 11 bases, with 18 bases lying between them. Germline V CDR1 and CDR2: MDHEN, SYDVKM.

The chain's CDR3 is CASSPRGDRVGAKNIQYF. The CDR3 DNA sequence: TGTGCCAGCAGCCCCCGGGGGGACAGGGTCGGCGCCAAAAACATTCAGTACTTC. The rearrangement links TRBV11-2 to TRBJ2-4; TRBD1 aligns across 9 bases. Germline-derived CDR1 and CDR2 are SGHAT and FQNNGV. This CDR3 has 18 residues. Trimming at V came to 5 bases and at J to 1 base, leaving 12 bases not matched to a gene.

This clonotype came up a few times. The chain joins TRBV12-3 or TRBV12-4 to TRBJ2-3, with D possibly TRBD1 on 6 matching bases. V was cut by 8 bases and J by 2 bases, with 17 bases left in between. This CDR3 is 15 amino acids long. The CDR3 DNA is TGTGCCAGCGTAAAGGGTGGGGGACACACAGATACGCAGTATTTT. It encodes CASVKGGGHTDTQYF.

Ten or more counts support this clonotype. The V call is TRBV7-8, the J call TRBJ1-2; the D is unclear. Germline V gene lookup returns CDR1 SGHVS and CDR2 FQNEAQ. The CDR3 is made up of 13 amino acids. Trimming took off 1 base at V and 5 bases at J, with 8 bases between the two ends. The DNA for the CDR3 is TGTGCCAGCAGCTTAGGGTCAGAATATGGCTACACCTTC. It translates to CASSLGSEYGYTF.

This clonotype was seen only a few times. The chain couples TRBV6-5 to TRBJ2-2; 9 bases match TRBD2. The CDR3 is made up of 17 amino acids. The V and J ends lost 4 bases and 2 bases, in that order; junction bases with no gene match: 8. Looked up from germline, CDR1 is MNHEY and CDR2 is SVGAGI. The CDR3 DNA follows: TGTGCCAGCAGTTCCCGTAGCGGGGGACTAAACACCGGGGAGCTGTTTTTT. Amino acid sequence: CASSSRSGGLNTGELFF.

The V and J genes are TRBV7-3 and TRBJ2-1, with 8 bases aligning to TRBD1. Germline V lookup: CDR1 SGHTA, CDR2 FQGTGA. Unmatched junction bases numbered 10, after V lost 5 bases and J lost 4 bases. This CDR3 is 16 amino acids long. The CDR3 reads CASSPFETGAYNEQFF. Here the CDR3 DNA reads TGTGCCAGCAGCCCTTTCGAGACAGGGGCTTACAATGAGCAGTTCTTC.